This T cell receptor beta chain was sequenced for a study of Ad26.COV2.S vaccination and SARS-CoV-2 variants. As for the study in general: Ad26.COV2.S shots went into the muscle once or twice, 56 days apart.

Described treatment: roughly 20 received Ad26.COV2.S at low or high dose, single or two shots; several received placebo; per-sample allocation not given. The samples date from day 63 after the first vaccine or placebo injection. As concerns this clone: Its antigen is undetermined. The sample has other DNA sequences that encode this CDR3 too.

The germline CDR1 and CDR2 sequences are LGHNT and FRNRAP. The CDR3 loop spans 13 amino acids. V shed 5 bases and J shed 1 base, with 8 bases lying between them. The data were produced by immunoSEQ multiplex PCR, yet TCRdb's version contains in-frame clones alone and is incomplete. The sample includes more than 250,000 clones, about 87% of them seen just once. The study's findings and limits: Vaccinated individuals (as opposed to placebo recipients) had higher spike-specific TCR breadth.

Sequencing used peripheral blood, obtained in a trial of Ad26.COV2.S vaccine versus placebo. V usage is TRBV12-5 and J usage is TRBJ1-1, with D unclear. The clonotype was recovered from a person aged 18-60 years who received the Ad26.COV2.S COVID-19 vaccine or a placebo. CDR3 coding DNA: TGTGCTAGTGGTCTGGGTCAGAACACTGAAGCTTTCTTT. Translated: CASGLGQNTEAFF.